A single sample is the source of the 14 T cell receptor beta chains below, sequenced in a study of control samples from healthy donors and cancer patients. Generated by immunoSEQ multiplex PCR, the TCRdb table keeps only in-frame clones and is missing some. Counted here are some 120,000 clones, about 90% occurring once; the ten biggest clones make up 1.5% to 2%. The source material was blood. The receptors shown here come from a man younger than 35 in good health.

The chain links TRBV19 to TRBJ2-7, with a weak D call TRBD2 (5 bases). The ends were cut back, 3 bases at V and 5 bases at J, with 14 bases in the middle. Germline CDR1 LNHDA, CDR2 SQIVND (reference sequence). CDR3 length: 14 residues. The CDR3, as DNA: TGTGCCAGTAGTATCCGGACTCAAGTAGACGAGCAGTACTTC. Translation: CASSIRTQVDEQYF.

The rearrangement uses TRBV6-5 and TRBJ1-1; no definite D call. The germline gives CDR1 MNHEY, CDR2 SVGAGI. Trimming left V 7 bases short and J 0 bases short, with 9 bases between. This CDR3 comprises 13 residues. The CDR3 reads CASIRTVNTEAFF. The CDR3 DNA follows: TGTGCCAGCATTAGGACGGTGAACACTGAAGCTTTCTTT.

The rearrangement links TRBV11-3 to TRBJ2-2, with TRBD2 matching 9 bases. CDR1 is SGHNT and CDR2 is YENEEA in the germline V gene. The CDR3 consists of 17 residues. The J segment lost 5 bases and the V segment lost 1 base, leaving 8 bases of the junction unmatched. The CDR3 sequence: CASSLVAGGPGTGELFF. CDR3 in DNA: TGTGCCAGCAGCTTAGTCGCGGGAGGGCCAGGTACCGGGGAGCTGTTTTTT.

The J gene is TRBJ2-7, the V gene TRBV10-3; D remains ambiguous. V was clipped by 4 bases and J by 3 bases, with 7 bases between them. The CDR3 is 12 amino acids. Germline assignment: CDR1 ENHRY and CDR2 SYGVKD. DNA of the CDR3: TGTGCCATCAGTGCCTCCGGCTACGAGCAGTACTTC. It translates to CAISASGYEQYF.

The chain couples TRBV6-2 or TRBV6-3 to TRBJ2-7; 8 bases agree with TRBD1. Germline-derived CDR1 and CDR2 are MNHEY and SVGEGT. V dropped 0 bases and J dropped 5; count of bases not matched to a gene: 6. CDR3 length equals 15 residues. CDR3 coding DNA: TGTGCCAGCAGTTACTCGCAGGGGGCGAGGAACGAGCAGTACTTC. Its protein product is CASSYSQGARNEQYF.

J is TRBJ1-5 and V is TRBV6-5, with D hard to call. V was trimmed by 0 bases and J by 6 bases, leaving 6 bases between them. CDR1 is MNHEY and CDR2 is SVGAGI in the germline V gene. The CDR3 is 13 residues long. The CDR3, as DNA: TGTGCCAGCAGTTACTCGACCAGTCAGCCCCAGCATTTT. This sequence encodes CASSYSTSQPQHF.

Remarks on this clone: A junction boundary mismatches the germline segment, possibly from a read error. This chain uses TRBV24-1 with TRBJ2-7; D gene ambiguous. Germline lookup yields CDR1 KGHDR and CDR2 SFDVKD. The length of the CDR3 is 11 residues. The CDR3 DNA follows: TGTGCCCCCAGGATTCTACGAGAGCAGTACTTC. Encoded protein: CAPRILREQYF.

The chain carries TRBV10-1 and TRBJ2-2; a weak D match, TRBD1 (5 bases). Trimming cost V 3 bases and J 2 bases, with 10 bases left between them. In germline, CDR1 is WNHNN, CDR2 SYGVQD (reference sequence). This CDR3 has 15 amino acids. The CDR3: CASSDFQGNTGELFF. The CDR3 DNA is TGCGCCAGCAGTGATTTTCAGGGTAACACCGGGGAGCTGTTTTTT.

The table lists this clone with a count of one. The DNA of the CDR3 is TGTGCCAGCAGCTCGCAAGGACAGAAACCATCCTACGAGCAGTACTTC. Its protein is CASSSQGQKPSYEQYF. The V gene is TRBV5-6, the J gene TRBJ2-7; tentatively, D is TRBD1 (6 bases). There are 16 residues in the CDR3. V lost 3 bases and J lost 1, with 17 bases in between. Germline lookup yields CDR1 SGHDT and CDR2 YYEEEE.

This chain connects TRBV4-1 to TRBJ2-4; perhaps TRBD2 as D (5 bases). The germline V gene encodes CDR1 MGHRA and CDR2 YSYEKL. V was trimmed by 3 bases and J by 0 bases, leaving 12 bases between them. The CDR3 is made up of 16 amino acids. CDR3: CASSHPEGLAKNIQYF. The CDR3 DNA sequence: TGCGCCAGCAGCCACCCTGAGGGCCTAGCCAAAAACATTCAGTACTTC.

The chain carries TRBV5-1 and TRBJ2-1; possible D gene TRBD2, 6 bases. CDR3 size: 13 residues. Between the trimmed V and J ends, which lost 4 bases and 7 bases, there was a span of 12 bases. CDR1 is SGHRS and CDR2 is YFSETQ in the germline V gene. CDR3 sequence reads: CASSPAGGNEQFF. Written as DNA, the CDR3 is TGCGCCAGCAGCCCGGCCGGGGGAAATGAGCAGTTCTTC. The whole variable domain, remainder taken from reference TRBV5-1 and TRBJ2-1, is KAGVTQTPRYLIKTRGQQVTLSCSPISGHRSVSWYQQTPGQGLQFLFEYFSETQRNKGNFPGRFSGRQFSNSRSEMNVSTLELGDSALYLCASSPAGGNEQFFGPGTRLTVL.

The rearrangement joins TRBV10-3 to TRBJ1-1; D is undetermined. The CDR3 runs to 17 residues. With 6 bases removed from V and 1 base from J, the gap between germline ends came to 21 bases. Looked up from germline, CDR1 is ENHRY and CDR2 is SYGVKD. The CDR3 loop is CAISAPSARTENTEAFF. CDR3 DNA sequence: TGTGCCATCAGCGCACCCTCCGCACGGACGGAGAACACTGAAGCTTTCTTT.

The chain is built from TRBV7-2 and TRBJ2-7; the D gene is possibly TRBD1 (5 bases). The CDR3 spans 15 residues. CDR1 and CDR2 from the germline V gene are SGHTA and FQGNSA. V was clipped by 1 base and J by 0 bases, with 10 bases between them. Here the CDR3 DNA reads TGTGCCAGCAGCTTAGAGCGCGACAGCTCCTACGAGCAGTACTTC. Protein sequence: CASSLERDSSYEQYF.

The gene calls are TRBV7-2 and TRBJ1-3; D is unresolved. Germline-derived CDR1 and CDR2 are SGHTA and FQGNSA. CDR3 size: 11 residues. Trimming removed 8 bases at V and 9 bases at J, with 11 bases between. The chain's CDR3 is CASGALGTIYF. In DNA, the CDR3 is TGTGCCAGCGGCGCCTTAGGCACCATATATTTT.